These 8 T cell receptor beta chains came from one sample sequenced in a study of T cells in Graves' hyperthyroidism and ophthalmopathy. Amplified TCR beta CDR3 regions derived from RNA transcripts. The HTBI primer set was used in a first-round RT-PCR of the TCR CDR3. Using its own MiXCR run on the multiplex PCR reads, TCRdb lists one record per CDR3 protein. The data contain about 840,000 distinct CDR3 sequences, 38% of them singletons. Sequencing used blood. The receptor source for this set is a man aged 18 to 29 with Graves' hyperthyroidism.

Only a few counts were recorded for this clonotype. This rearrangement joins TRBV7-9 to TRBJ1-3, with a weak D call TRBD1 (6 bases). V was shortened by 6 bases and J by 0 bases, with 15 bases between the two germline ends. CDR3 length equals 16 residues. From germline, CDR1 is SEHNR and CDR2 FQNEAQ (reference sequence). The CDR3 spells CASSSTGALSGNTIYF. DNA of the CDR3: TGTGCCAGCAGTTCGACAGGCGCTCTCTCTGGAAACACCATATATTTT. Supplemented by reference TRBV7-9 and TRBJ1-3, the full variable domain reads DTGVSQNPRHKITKRGQNVTFRCDPISEHNRLYWYRQTLGQGPEFLTYFQNEAQLEKSRLLSDRFSAERPKGSFSTLEIQRTEQGDSAMYLCASSSTGALSGNTIYFGEGSWLTVV.

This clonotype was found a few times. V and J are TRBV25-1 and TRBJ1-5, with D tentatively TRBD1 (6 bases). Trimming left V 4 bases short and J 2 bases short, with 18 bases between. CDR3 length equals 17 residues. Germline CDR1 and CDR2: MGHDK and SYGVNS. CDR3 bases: TGTGCCAGCAGTGTAGACAGGAATCCCAATGGCAATCAGCCCCAGCATTTT. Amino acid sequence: CASSVDRNPNGNQPQHF.

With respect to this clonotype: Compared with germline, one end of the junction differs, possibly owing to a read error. The CDR3 protein is CASSPKTVPNTIYF. The DNA of the CDR3 is TGCGCCAGCAGCCCGAAGACAGTTCCGAACACCATATATTTT. This chain uses TRBV7-9 with TRBJ1-3, with D perhaps matching TRBD1 (5 bases). This CDR3 spans 14 amino acids. Germline CDR1 and CDR2: SEHNR and FQNEAQ (reference sequence).

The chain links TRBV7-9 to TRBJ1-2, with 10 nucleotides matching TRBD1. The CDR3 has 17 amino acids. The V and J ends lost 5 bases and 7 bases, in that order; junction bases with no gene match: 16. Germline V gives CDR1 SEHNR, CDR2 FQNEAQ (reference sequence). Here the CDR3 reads CASSRPGQGQRSGGYTF. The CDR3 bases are TGTGCCAGCAGCCGTCCGGGACAGGGGCAAAGATCAGGTGGCTACACCTTC.

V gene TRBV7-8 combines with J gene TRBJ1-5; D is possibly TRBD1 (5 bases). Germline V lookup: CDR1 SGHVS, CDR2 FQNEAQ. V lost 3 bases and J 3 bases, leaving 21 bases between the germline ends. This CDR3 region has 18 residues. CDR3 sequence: CASSLGTLRDGNNQPQHF. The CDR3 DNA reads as TGTGCCAGCAGCTTGGGAACCCTCCGGGACGGGAACAATCAGCCCCAGCATTTT.

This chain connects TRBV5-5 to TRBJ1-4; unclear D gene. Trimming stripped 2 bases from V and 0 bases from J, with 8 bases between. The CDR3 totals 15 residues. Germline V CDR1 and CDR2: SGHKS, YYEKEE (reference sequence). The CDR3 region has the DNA TGTGCCAGCAGCTTAGAGCCAGCAACTAATGAAAAACTGTTTTTT. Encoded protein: CASSLEPATNEKLFF.

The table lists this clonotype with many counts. CDR3 coding DNA: TGTGCCAGCAGCTTATCACAGAGCTCCTACGAGCAGTACTTC. Its translation is CASSLSQSSYEQYF. V and J are TRBV7-9 and TRBJ2-7, with D unclear. With 2 bases removed from V and 0 bases from J, the gap between germline ends came to 8 bases. This CDR3 has 14 amino acids. The V gene's germline CDR1 is SEHNR and CDR2 FQNEAQ (reference sequence). Based on the CDR3 plus reference TRBV7-9 and TRBJ2-7, the full variable domain is DTGVSQNPRHKITKRGQNVTFRCDPISEHNRLYWYRQTLGQGPEFLTYFQNEAQLEKSRLLSDRFSAERPKGSFSTLEIQRTEQGDSAMYLCASSLSQSSYEQYFGPGTRLTVT.

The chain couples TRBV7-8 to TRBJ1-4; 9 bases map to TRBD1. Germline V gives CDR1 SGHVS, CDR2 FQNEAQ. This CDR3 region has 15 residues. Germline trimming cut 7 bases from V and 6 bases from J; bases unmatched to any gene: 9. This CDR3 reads CASTLGQGWDEKLFF. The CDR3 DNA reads TGTGCCAGCACCCTAGGACAGGGGTGGGATGAAAAACTGTTTTTT.